This TCR beta chain was observed in a study of T-cell memory formation after mild COVID-19. Study background: For the most part, TCR clusters were specific to one donor.

Losses at the gene ends were 0 bases for V and 5 bases for J; bases not matched to a gene: 4. This CDR3 contains 16 residues. The germline CDR1 and CDR2 sequences are LGHNA and YSLEER. Findings and limits, study-wide: Largely, contracting CD4+ clones fell within CM and EM, and contracting CD8+ clones within EMRA. Cross-reactive memory appears to have joined, as suggested by some responding clones showing up in pre-infection memory.

Constant-segment-primed 5'RACE gave TCR alpha and TCR beta cDNA libraries with sample barcodes and UMIs. TCRdb recomputed calls from the 5' RACE reads with MiXCR, one row per CDR3 protein. The table includes about 340,000 distinct CDR3 sequences, about an eighth detected once. A few counts support this clonotype. Antigen: not known. This receptor was obtained from a man aged 18 to 30 who had mild COVID-19 (a few samples of this study predate the infection). Cell type and time point are not known. Sequencing was carried out using PBMCs or a T cell subset sorted from them (not recorded which). The rearrangement uses TRBV4-3 and TRBJ1-4; 9 nucleotides agree with TRBD1. Here the CDR3 DNA reads TGCGCCAGCAGCCAAGAGTTGGGACAGGGAAATGAAAAACTGTTTTTT. It translates to CASSQELGQGNEKLFF.